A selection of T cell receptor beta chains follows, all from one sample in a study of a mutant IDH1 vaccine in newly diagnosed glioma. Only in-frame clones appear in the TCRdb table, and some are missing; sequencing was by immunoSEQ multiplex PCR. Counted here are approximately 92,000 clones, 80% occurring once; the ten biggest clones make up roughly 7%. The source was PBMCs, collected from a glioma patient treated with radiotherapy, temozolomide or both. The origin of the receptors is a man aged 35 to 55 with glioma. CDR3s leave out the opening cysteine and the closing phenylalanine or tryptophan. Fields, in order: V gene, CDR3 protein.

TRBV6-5	ASSYSSSYEQY
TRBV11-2	ASSLDLTGRGNQPQH
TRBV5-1	ASSLEGRDTEAF
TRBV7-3	ASSPRPPGQGLNYGYT
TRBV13	ASSSSGQGARDTGELF
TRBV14	ASSQVIGAGELF
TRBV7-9	ASSLAANSPLH
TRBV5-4	ASSAREGAGETQY
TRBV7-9	ASSLWTSGRVYNEQF
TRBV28	ASSFGRGYT
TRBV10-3	ASSLTGGGEQY
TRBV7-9	ASSFFSGGSDGYT
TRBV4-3	ASSQTRTGHEQY
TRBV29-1	SVEDQGLAGTYEQY
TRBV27	ASSLRGASYNEQF
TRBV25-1	ASSGLGGYEQY
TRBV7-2	ASSSDSGTAGELF
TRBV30	AWSSDPPNTEAF
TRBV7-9	ASSTIDRGAYEQY
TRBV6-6	ASSPAVPPNTDTQY
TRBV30	AWSVGLLSTTNVLT
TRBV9	ASGVQGDLNQPQH
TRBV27	ASSFRQPHLYGYT
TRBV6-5	ASSPDNSGANVLT
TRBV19	ASSIIGDNQPQH
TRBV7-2	ASSALAGAPKNIQY
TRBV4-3	ASSQDAGPATGELF
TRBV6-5	ASRPGTAGNTIY
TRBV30	AWSLSLTSNTGELF
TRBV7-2	ASSLAPWRGSYEQY
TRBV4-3	ASSQTSRGAGGYT
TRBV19	ASSWPRATDTQY
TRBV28	ASSITGRSGNTIY
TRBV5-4	ASSLADNEKLF
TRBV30	AWGVGQSNQPQH
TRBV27	ASSLGVRGEAF
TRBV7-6	ASSLERTGIGTDTQY
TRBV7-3	ASSVGTSGGLSGTQY
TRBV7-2	ASSFSEETQY
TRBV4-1	ASSQDEGVGTEAF
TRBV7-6	ASSTQTGGHEQY
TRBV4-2	ASSSGTHNSPLH
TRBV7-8	ASSDSGLEKLF
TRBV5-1	ASSLAPGPAYEQY
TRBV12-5	ATSTEGSTEAF
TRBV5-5	ASSSPRGEETQY
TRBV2	ASSGQGWHYGYT
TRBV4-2	ASSQDLRASTEAF
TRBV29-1	SVEGSGNGEKLF
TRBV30	AWRVWGREKLF
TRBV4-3	ASSQVVTSASTDTQY
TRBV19	ASSIQGTYEQY